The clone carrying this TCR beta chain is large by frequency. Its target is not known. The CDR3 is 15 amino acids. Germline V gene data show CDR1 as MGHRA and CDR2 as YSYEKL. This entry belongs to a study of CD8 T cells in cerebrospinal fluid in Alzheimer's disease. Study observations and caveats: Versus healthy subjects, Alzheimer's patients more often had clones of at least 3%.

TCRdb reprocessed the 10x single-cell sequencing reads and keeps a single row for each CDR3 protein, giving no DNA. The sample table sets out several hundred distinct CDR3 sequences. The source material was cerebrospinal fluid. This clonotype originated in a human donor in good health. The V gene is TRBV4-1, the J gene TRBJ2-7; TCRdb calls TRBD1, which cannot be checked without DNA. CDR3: CASSQGGGSLYEQYF.